The 9 T cell receptor beta chains below were found in one sample sequenced in a study of cytomegalovirus exposure and HLA in healthy donors. The PCR contained 60 Vbeta and 13 Jbeta primers. Using immunoSEQ multiplex PCR, the repertoire was profiled, and TCRdb retains in-frame clones only, with some absent. The sample table includes roughly 62,000 clones. The sequencing input was PBMCs. The receptor source for this set is a male donor in good health and CMV-seronegative.

This chain uses TRBV27 with TRBJ2-7, with TRBD2 identical over 8 bases. This CDR3 has 15 amino acids. V lost 9 bases and J lost 3; bases outside the gene matches: 13. Per the germline V gene, CDR1 is MNHEY and CDR2 is SMNVEV (reference sequence). The CDR3 protein is CARRPSREDHYEQYF. CDR3 DNA sequence: TGTGCCAGAAGGCCCTCGCGGGAGGACCACTACGAGCAGTACTTC.

The chain joins TRBV9 to TRBJ2-1; 7 nucleotides line up with TRBD2. The CDR3 is made up of 15 amino acids. Germline-derived CDR1 and CDR2 are SGDLS and YYNGEE. The V gene end was trimmed by 0 bases and the J gene end by 3 bases; junction bases not matched to a gene: 3. The CDR3 nucleotides read TGTGCCAGCAGCGTAGAGCTAGCGGACTACAATGAGCAGTTCTTC. This translates into CASSVELADYNEQFF.

This chain links TRBV5-8 with TRBJ2-7; 9 nucleotides match TRBD1. The CDR3 has 15 amino acids. Germline CDR1 SGHTS, CDR2 YDEGEE. V shed 0 bases and J 1 base; nucleotides not matched to a gene: 2. CDR3 nucleotide sequence: TGTGCCAGCAGCTTGGCGGGGACAGGGTCCTACGAGCAGTACTTC. Translated: CASSLAGTGSYEQYF.

This chain joins TRBV7-2 and TRBJ2-5; D is perhaps TRBD1 (6 bases). The CDR3 contains 12 residues. Germline CDR1 SGHTA, CDR2 FQGNSA. V was cut by 11 bases and J by 0 bases, with 10 bases left in between. The CDR3 sequence is CAGGTNQETQYF. CDR3 coding DNA: TGTGCCGGTGGGACAAACCAAGAGACCCAGTACTTC.

The V gene is TRBV27, the J gene TRBJ2-2; no clear D gene. CDR1 is MNHEY, CDR2 SMNVEV, per germline (reference sequence). Trimming removed 6 bases from V and 6 bases from J, with 8 bases in between. The CDR3 is 12 amino acids. The CDR3 DNA reads TGTGCCAGCAGACTAACACCCGGGGAGCTGTTTTTT. This sequence encodes CASRLTPGELFF.

The CDR3 region is CASSLGLASSYNEQFF. The CDR3 DNA reads as TGTGCCAGCAGTTTAGGACTAGCGAGCTCCTACAATGAGCAGTTCTTC. The chain has TRBV27 and TRBJ2-1; the match to TRBD2 covers 9 bases. Germline CDR1 is MNHEY and CDR2 is SMNVEV (reference sequence). The CDR3 totals 16 residues. After removal of 2 bases from V and 0 bases from J, the junction contained 2 bases not matched to a gene.

The chain couples TRBV6-5 to TRBJ2-7; TRBD2 might be the D (5 bases). Germline V gene sequence: CDR1 MNHEY, CDR2 SVGAGI. V lost 10 bases and J lost 0, with 13 bases in between. The CDR3 has 13 residues. For the CDR3, the DNA is TGTGCCACTTTCGGGATGGCCTCCTACGAGCAGTACTTC. Protein sequence: CATFGMASYEQYF.

The J gene is TRBJ1-2, the V gene TRBV10-3; D might be TRBD1 (5 bases). V lost 0 bases, J lost 4 bases, and 12 bases lay in between. The CDR3 has 15 residues. Germline V CDR1 and CDR2: ENHRY, SYGVKD. In DNA form, the CDR3 reads TGTGCCATCAGTGAGTCCGGGGGAGTGAGCTATGGCTACACCTTC. Protein product: CAISESGGVSYGYTF.

J is TRBJ1-5 and V is TRBV7-2; weak D call: TRBD1 (6 bases). The germline CDR1 and CDR2 sequences are SGHTA and FQGNSA. The CDR3 spans 15 residues. V lost 2 bases to trimming and J lost 4 bases, with 12 bases between them. The CDR3 is CASSLTRTANQPQHF. The CDR3 DNA reads TGTGCCAGCAGCTTAACCCGGACAGCTAATCAGCCCCAGCATTTT.